Listed here is a single T cell receptor beta chain. Its antigen remains undetermined. Base qualities are not recorded, but no much larger clone differs from it by a single base. These data originate in a study of blood T cell repertoires in COVID-19 (dated by TCRdb to the early 2020s). Some background on the complete study: Collaborator samples came from the United States, Italy and Spain and covered acute and convalescent phases of COVID-19. Samples were obtained from the ongoing ImmuneRACE study (first 160 participants) and from 1,254 subjects provided by 6 global collaborators. The repertoires were released in a freely available public database intended as a resource for research on the immune response to SARS-CoV-2. The material from the prospective study consisted of cDNA or gDNA derived from T cells, B-cell-depleted T cells, or PBMCs. Where available, HLA class I and class II types were obtained from metadata supplied by the sample provider rather than from assay-based typing. The dataset comprised deeply sampled blood TCRbeta repertoires from subjects exposed to, actively infected with, or recovered from COVID-19. Nearly every sample came with metadata listing a de-identified subject ID, COVID-19 status, age in years and sex.

Findings and caveats that apply to the study as a whole: The amount of clinical and demographic metadata varied by source and participant and was provided uncurated.

Participants in the prospective study were aged about 18 to 100 years, lived in 20 to 30 United States geographic areas, and enrolled through a virtual design. Cohort assignment in the prospective study relied on participant-reported clinical history from a screening survey and a study questionnaire. Recovered participants in ImmuneRACE Cohort 3 were defined as having two consecutive negative NP/OP PCR tests, clearance from a healthcare professional, or resolution of symptoms. In the prospective study, mobile phlebotomists collected whole blood, serum and a nasopharyngeal or oropharyngeal swab from each participant. Additional blood draws and questionnaires over a 2-month period could optionally be provided by prospective study participants. Prospective study blood samples were shipped either frozen or at room temperature before DNA extraction. The CDR3 covers 16 residues, taking in both the cysteine and the phenylalanine. Here the CDR3 DNA is all that survives: 48 bases in frame from base 1. At the junction V is shortened by 3 bases and J by 5 bases; bases outside the gene matches: 9. In the germline V gene, CDR1 corresponds to MNHNS and CDR2 to SASEGT.

TCRbeta CDR3 regions were amplified from genomic DNA by means of the immunoSEQ Assay, a bias-controlled multiplex PCR. As for how the authors treated the data: The number of nucleated cells in each sample was estimated from the amplification of reference gene primers within the assay. To quantify the absolute abundance of each unique TCRbeta CDR3 rearrangement, sequence reads were collapsed and filtered. For each sample, productive Simpson clonality was calculated as the square root of Simpson's diversity index across productive rearrangements. TCRdb provides this immuneACCESS table in a form limited to in-frame rearrangements. Some clones are lacking; in checked studies, under half of them reflect an unresolved V gene, and why the rest are absent is not known. Clone size and V and J calls were adopted from that table, with D and trimming inferred from the DNA. The sample table lists fewer than 400,000 clones, roughly 86% of them with a count of one. The top ten clonotypes cover more than 8.5% of the sample.

This clonotype was sampled from a woman in her late teens or twenties who had recovered from COVID-19. The sequencing input was PBMCs or T cells enriched from blood (not recorded which). Recombination connected TRBV6-1 to TRBJ1-2, with 10 central nucleotides matching TRBD1. The nucleotides are TGTGCCAGCAGTGACCCACTGGGACAGGGGATATATGGCTACACCTTC. The encoded protein is CASSDPLGQGIYGYTF.